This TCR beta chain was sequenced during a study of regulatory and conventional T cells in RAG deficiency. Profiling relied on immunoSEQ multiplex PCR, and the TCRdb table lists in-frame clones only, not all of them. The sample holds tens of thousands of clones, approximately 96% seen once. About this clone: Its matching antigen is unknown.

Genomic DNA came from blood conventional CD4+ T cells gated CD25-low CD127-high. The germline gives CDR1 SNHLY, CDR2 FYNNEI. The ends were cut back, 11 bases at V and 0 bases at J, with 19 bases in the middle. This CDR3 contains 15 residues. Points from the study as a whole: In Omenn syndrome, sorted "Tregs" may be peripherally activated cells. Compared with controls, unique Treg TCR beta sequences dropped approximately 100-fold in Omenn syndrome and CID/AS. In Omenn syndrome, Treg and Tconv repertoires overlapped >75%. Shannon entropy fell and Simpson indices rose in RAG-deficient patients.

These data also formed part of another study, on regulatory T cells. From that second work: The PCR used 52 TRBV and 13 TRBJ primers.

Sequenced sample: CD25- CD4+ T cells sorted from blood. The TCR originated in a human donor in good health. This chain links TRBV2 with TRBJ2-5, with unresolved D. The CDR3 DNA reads TGTGCCGCCGAAGATACAGAAGATTACCAAGAGACCCAGTACTTC. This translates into CAAEDTEDYQETQYF.